Following are 5 T cell receptor beta chains from one sample sequenced in a study of shared clonotypes between healthy human individuals. Sequenced by immunoSEQ multiplex PCR; TCRdb stores in-frame clones only, minus some. The sample consists of some 510,000 clones, approximately 85% of them appearing once. The sample comprised PBMCs. These receptors all stem from a woman between 40 and 55 years old in good health. Some clones in this sample may be carry-over from other donors' samples.

This clone turned up a few times. The V and J genes are TRBV10-3 and TRBJ1-1; 7 bases agree with TRBD1. Trimming took 6 bases from V and 8 from J; bases not matched to a gene: 9. Germline loops: CDR1 ENHRY, CDR2 SYGVKD. The CDR3 spans 13 residues. CDR3 DNA: TGTGCCATCAGACCTGGGACAGAGGGAGAAGCTTTCTTT. This gives the protein CAIRPGTEGEAFF.

The gene calls are TRBV11-1 and TRBJ2-5; 8 bases are shared with TRBD1. CDR3 size: 15 residues. Germline V lookup: CDR1 SGHAT, CDR2 FQDESV (reference sequence). The trim removed 3 bases at V and 5 bases at J, leaving 8 bases unmatched. The CDR3 sequence: CASSFPGQGSETQYF. CDR3 bases: TGTGCCAGCAGCTTCCCCGGACAGGGCAGCGAGACCCAGTACTTC.

Only a few counts were recorded for this clone. The chain joins TRBV6-1 to TRBJ2-7, with a weak D call TRBD1 (5 bases). V was cut by 3 bases and J by 0 bases, with 9 bases left in between. Germline-derived CDR1 and CDR2 are MNHNS and SASEGT. The CDR3 has 14 amino acids. In DNA form, the CDR3 reads TGTGCCAGCAGTGATACAGGATTCTCCTACGAGCAGTACTTC. This sequence encodes CASSDTGFSYEQYF.

There are a few counts of this clone. CDR3 bases: TGCAGCGTGGGGACAGTAGGCCTGGTGGGCTACACCTTC. It translates to CSVGTVGLVGYTF. The chain combines TRBV29-1 with TRBJ1-2; TRBD1 agrees at 7 bases. The CDR3 extends over 13 amino acids. Germline lookup yields CDR1 SQVTM and CDR2 ANQGSEA. J lost 8 bases, V lost 6 bases, and 12 bases had no gene match.

V and J are TRBV4-3 and TRBJ2-1, with 11 nucleotides matching TRBD1. The junction had 5 bases not matched to a gene; V was cut back by 4 bases and J by 6 bases. The length of the CDR3 is 15 residues. The V gene's germline CDR1 is LGHNA and CDR2 YSLEER. CDR3 sequence (DNA): TGCGCCAGCAGCCTGGGACAGGGGGGTGGCAATGAGCAGTTCTTC. It is translated as CASSLGQGGGNEQFF.